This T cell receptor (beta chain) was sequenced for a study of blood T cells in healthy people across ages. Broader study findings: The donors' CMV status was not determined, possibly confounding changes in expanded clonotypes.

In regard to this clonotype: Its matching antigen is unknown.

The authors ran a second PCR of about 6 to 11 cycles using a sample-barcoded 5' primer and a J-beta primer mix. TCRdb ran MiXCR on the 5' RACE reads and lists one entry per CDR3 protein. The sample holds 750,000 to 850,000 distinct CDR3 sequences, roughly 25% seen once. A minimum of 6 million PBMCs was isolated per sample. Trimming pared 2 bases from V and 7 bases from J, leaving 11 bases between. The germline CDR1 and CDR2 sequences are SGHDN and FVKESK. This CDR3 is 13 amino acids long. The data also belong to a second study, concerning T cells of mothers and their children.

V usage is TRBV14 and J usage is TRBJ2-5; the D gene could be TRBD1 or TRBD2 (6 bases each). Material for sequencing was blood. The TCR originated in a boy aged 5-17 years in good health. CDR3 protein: CASSQTGAATQYF. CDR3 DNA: TGTGCCAGCAGCCAAACGGGGGCGGCGACCCAGTACTTC. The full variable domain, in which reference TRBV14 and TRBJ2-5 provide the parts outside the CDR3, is EAGVTQFPSHSVIEKGQTVTLRCDPISGHDNLYWYRRVMGKEIKFLLHFVKESKQDESGMPNNRFLAERTGGTYSTLKVQPAELEDSGVYFCASSQTGAATQYFGPGTRLLVL.